The 9 T cell receptor beta chains reported below all come from one sample, sequenced in a study of response to subunit inactivated influenza vaccine (dated by TCRdb to 2016 to 2018). The library came from RT-PCR. Instrument used: Illumina HiSeq 2500. Clones were called with MiXCR by TCRdb after fastp trimmed the public reads at Q25, and only in-frame beta chains were retained. All rows with the same CDR3 protein become a single entry with the most common DNA and genes. In all, the sample holds around 750,000 distinct CDR3 sequences, and roughly 20% of those were seen once. Together, the top ten hold 10% to 13% of the sample. Sequenced here: PBMCs from blood, sampled approximately 5 days after vaccination. Source of these receptors: a man in his fifties or sixties who received an inactivated influenza vaccine. Donor details come from another sample of the same person, matched by shared clones.

This clonotype was counted a few times. The chain combines TRBV27 with TRBJ2-7; D is uncertain. The CDR3 length is 17 residues. Germline V CDR1 and CDR2: MNHEY, SMNVEV (reference sequence). V lost 3 bases and J 5 bases, leaving 23 bases between the germline ends. The CDR3 loop reads CASSLSPYRASQNEQYF. CDR3 nucleotide sequence: TGTGCCAGCAGTTTGTCCCCCTACCGGGCTAGTCAAAACGAGCAGTACTTC.

This clonotype was seen a handful of times. The chain joins TRBV7-9 to TRBJ2-7; possibly TRBD2 for D (5 bases). CDR1 is SEHNR and CDR2 is FQNEAQ in the germline V gene (reference sequence). V was clipped by 5 bases and J by 4 bases, with 15 bases between them. The CDR3 extends over 14 amino acids. CDR3 in DNA: TGTGCCAGCAGCCCCCAAGAGGGTAGGTACGAGCAGTACTTC. This gives the protein CASSPQEGRYEQYF.

This clonotype came up many times. V usage is TRBV5-1 and J usage is TRBJ1-5; D gene ambiguous. The CDR3 length is 15 residues. The germline V gene encodes CDR1 SGHRS and CDR2 YFSETQ. Trimming cost V 7 bases and J 5 bases, with 19 bases left between them. The CDR3 DNA sequence: TGCGCCAGCGCCTCCGGACCTAATGGGGATCAGCCCCAGCATTTT. Translation gives CASASGPNGDQPQHF.

This chain uses TRBV4-3 with TRBJ2-3, with 7 bases fitting TRBD2. The germline gives CDR1 LGHNA, CDR2 YSLEER. The CDR3 contains 20 residues. With V trimmed by 0 bases and J by 2 bases, 17 bases remained unmatched. This chain's CDR3 is CASSQEITGAGIRYTDTQYF. The CDR3 bases are TGCGCCAGCAGCCAAGAAATTACAGGAGCGGGGATCCGATACACAGATACGCAGTATTTT.

This clonotype was recorded many times. The J gene is TRBJ2-5, the V gene TRBV29-1; D remains unclear. V lost 7 bases and J 5 bases, leaving 17 bases between the germline ends. Per germline, CDR1 SQVTM and CDR2 ANQGSEA. The CDR3 length is 13 residues. CDR3 nucleotide sequence: TGCAGCGCTACCCCCAGAGAAGTGGAGACCCAGTACTTC. This sequence encodes CSATPREVETQYF.

This clonotype was detected once. The genes are TRBV12-3 or TRBV12-4 and TRBJ2-2; D possibly uses TRBD1 or TRBD2 (5 bases each). The V gene lost 7 bases and the J gene lost 5 bases, with 17 bases spanning the gap. This CDR3 is built from 15 residues. CDR3 residues: CASIKGPLRTGELFF. CDR3 DNA sequence: TGTGCCAGCATCAAGGGACCTCTAAGGACCGGGGAGCTGTTTTTT.

Written as DNA, the CDR3 is TGTGCCAGCAGCTTAGTGACAGGGGGCTACTCCCAGTACTTC. It yields the protein CASSLVTGGYSQYF. J is TRBJ2-5 and V is TRBV7-8, with 10 bases identical to TRBD1. In germline, CDR1 is SGHVS, CDR2 FQNEAQ. V shed 1 base and J 9 bases; nucleotides not matched to a gene: 5. CDR3 length: 14 residues.

CDR3 protein: CASSLGQNTYNEQFF. The CDR3 nucleotides read TGTGCCAGCAGCTTGGGACAGAACACCTACAATGAGCAGTTCTTC. The rearrangement uses TRBV13 and TRBJ2-1; 7 bases match TRBD1. The V and J ends lost 3 bases and 2 bases, in that order; junction bases with no gene match: 4. Germline CDR1 is PRHDT and CDR2 is FYEKMQ (reference sequence). The CDR3 spans 15 residues.

The chain is built from TRBV24-1 and TRBJ2-7; D gene uncertain. Deletions cut 2 bases from V and 0 bases from J, with 7 bases between. The V gene's germline CDR1 is KGHDR and CDR2 SFDVKD. The CDR3 length is 14 residues. CDR3 sequence (DNA): TGTGCCACCAGTGATTCTGGACCCTCCTACGAGCAGTACTTC. Translating it yields CATSDSGPSYEQYF.